This TCR beta chain was recovered during a study of blood T cell repertoires in COVID-19. Study-wide context: T cells, B-cell-depleted T cells, or PBMCs provided the cDNA or gDNA that served as material.

CDR3 length equals 12 residues. V dropped 3 bases and J dropped 4 bases, with 9 bases sitting between them. The germline V gene encodes CDR1 DFQATT and CDR2 SNEGSKA (reference sequence). The participants were between about 18 and 90 years old and came from 20 to 30 US areas. Cohort assignment relied on participant-reported clinical history. This clone has only one observation. Original processing notes: Amplification with reference gene primers provided the estimates of nucleated cell counts. Data came from immunoSEQ multiplex PCR; TCRdb stores just in-frame clones and leaves some out. V, J and clone size are those of that table, while D and trimming were read from the DNA. This sample has some 250,000 clones, with around 90% found just once.

The specimen sequenced was PBMCs or T cells enriched from blood (not recorded which). The origin of this receptor is a middle-aged woman with acute COVID-19. The chain combines TRBV20-1 with TRBJ1-2; D ambiguous. The CDR3 reads CSASRVGYGYTF. In DNA, the CDR3 is TGCAGTGCTAGTCGGGTTGGCTATGGCTACACCTTC.